Listed here are 10 T cell receptor beta chains from one sample, sequenced in a study of blood T cell repertoires in COVID-19. Libraries were prepared by immunoSEQ multiplex PCR; TCRdb keeps only in-frame clonotypes and omits some of them. The sample records more than 95,000 clones, over 75% being singletons. The sequenced sample was peripheral blood. Receptor source: a human donor in a cohort sampled during active or convalescent COVID-19.

In its sample, this clone was seen once. V and J are TRBV20-1 and TRBJ1-6, with D unresolved. The CDR3 is 16 residues long. The V end lost 3 bases, the J end lost 0 bases, and 12 bases lay between the germline ends. CDR1 and CDR2 (germline): DFQATT, SNEGSKA (reference sequence). The CDR3 here is CSASDDRSSYNSPLHF. The CDR3 nucleotides read TGCAGTGCTAGTGATGACCGGAGCTCCTATAATTCACCCCTCCACTTT.

This sequence joins TRBV18 and TRBJ1-6; 8 bases map to TRBD1. V trimming: 5 bases; J trimming: 8 bases; junction bases outside the gene matches: 8. This CDR3 comprises 15 residues. Germline V gene data show CDR1 as KGHSH and CDR2 as LQKENI. CDR3 region: CASSYAGTGHSPLHF. CDR3 nucleotides: TGTGCCAGCTCATATGCCGGGACAGGACATTCACCCCTCCACTTT.

The chain uses TRBV7-9 and TRBJ1-2; 7 positions match TRBD1. The V and J ends lost 11 bases and 4 bases, in that order; junction bases with no gene match: 7. This CDR3 has 12 residues. Germline loops: CDR1 SEHNR, CDR2 FQNEAQ (reference sequence). CDR3 loop: CASRDSPYGYTF. CDR3 in DNA: TGTGCCTCAAGGGACAGCCCCTATGGCTACACCTTC. Based on the CDR3 plus reference TRBV7-9 and TRBJ1-2, the full variable domain is DTGVSQNPRHKITKRGQNVTFRCDPISEHNRLYWYRQTLGQGPEFLTYFQNEAQLEKSRLLSDRFSAERPKGSFSTLEIQRTEQGDSAMYLCASRDSPYGYTFGSGTRLTVV.

This chain joins TRBV7-3 and TRBJ2-1, with TRBD1 matching over 7 bases. Trimming removed 2 bases from V and 5 bases from J; junction bases left unmatched: 6. Germline V gives CDR1 SGHTA, CDR2 FQGTGA. The CDR3 has 15 amino acids. The CDR3 DNA sequence: TGTGCCAGCAGCTTAGACTACACAGGGGACAATGAGCAGTTCTTC. This translates into CASSLDYTGDNEQFF.

This clone was detected once. The chain recombines TRBV7-3 with TRBJ2-1; TRBD1 aligns across 9 bases. Unmatched junction bases numbered 5, after V lost 4 bases and J lost 7 bases. Germline V gene sequence: CDR1 SGHTA, CDR2 FQGTGA. The CDR3 runs 14 residues. The CDR3 reads CASSSPQGANEQFF. The CDR3 DNA follows: TGTGCCAGCAGCTCTCCACAGGGGGCTAATGAGCAGTTCTTC.

This clone was found a few times. The J gene is TRBJ1-2, the V gene TRBV5-5; 9 bases agree with TRBD1. The trim removed 2 bases at V and 7 bases at J, leaving 3 bases unmatched. Looked up from germline, CDR1 is SGHKS and CDR2 is YYEKEE (reference sequence). The CDR3 contains 13 residues. CDR3 loop: CASSLQGAGGYTF. The CDR3 DNA is TGTGCCAGCAGCTTACAGGGGGCTGGTGGCTACACCTTC.

The rearrangement joins TRBV7-9 to TRBJ1-4, with a weak D call TRBD1 (5 bases). CDR1 SEHNR and CDR2 FQNEAQ come from the germline V gene (reference sequence). CDR3 length equals 13 residues. V was pared by 2 bases and J by 6 bases, with 7 bases between. The CDR3 loop is CASSLFRDEKLFF. DNA of the CDR3: TGTGCCAGCAGCTTATTCAGGGATGAAAAACTGTTTTTT.

This chain connects TRBV24-1 to TRBJ2-1, with 15 bases identical to TRBD2. The CDR3 totals 21 residues. The germline V gene has CDR1 KGHDR and CDR2 SFDVKD. V dropped 5 bases and J dropped 1; count of bases not matched to a gene: 14. CDR3 sequence reads: CATSGPGRSGLAGGSYNEQFF. The CDR3, as DNA: TGTGCCACCAGTGGTCCCGGCCGGTCGGGACTAGCGGGGGGATCCTACAATGAGCAGTTCTTC.

The rearrangement links TRBV29-1 to TRBJ2-5; 9 nucleotides align to TRBD1. This CDR3 spans 15 amino acids. Unmatched junction bases numbered 8, after V lost 2 bases and J lost 4 bases. The V gene's germline CDR1 is SQVTM and CDR2 ANQGSEA. The CDR3 nucleotides are TGCAGCGTTGAATCCGGGACAGGGTTACGAGAGACCCAGTACTTC. It specifies CSVESGTGLRETQYF.

The rearrangement uses TRBV28 and TRBJ1-2, with 8 bases that match TRBD1. This CDR3 has 17 residues. The V gene end was trimmed by 8 bases and the J gene end by 4 bases; junction bases not matched to a gene: 18. CDR1 and CDR2 from the germline V gene are MDHEN and SYDVKM. As DNA, the CDR3 is TGTGCCAGCGGGGGGGCCGACACAGGGGGAGGCCTCTATGGCTACACCTTC. Its translation is CASGGADTGGGLYGYTF.